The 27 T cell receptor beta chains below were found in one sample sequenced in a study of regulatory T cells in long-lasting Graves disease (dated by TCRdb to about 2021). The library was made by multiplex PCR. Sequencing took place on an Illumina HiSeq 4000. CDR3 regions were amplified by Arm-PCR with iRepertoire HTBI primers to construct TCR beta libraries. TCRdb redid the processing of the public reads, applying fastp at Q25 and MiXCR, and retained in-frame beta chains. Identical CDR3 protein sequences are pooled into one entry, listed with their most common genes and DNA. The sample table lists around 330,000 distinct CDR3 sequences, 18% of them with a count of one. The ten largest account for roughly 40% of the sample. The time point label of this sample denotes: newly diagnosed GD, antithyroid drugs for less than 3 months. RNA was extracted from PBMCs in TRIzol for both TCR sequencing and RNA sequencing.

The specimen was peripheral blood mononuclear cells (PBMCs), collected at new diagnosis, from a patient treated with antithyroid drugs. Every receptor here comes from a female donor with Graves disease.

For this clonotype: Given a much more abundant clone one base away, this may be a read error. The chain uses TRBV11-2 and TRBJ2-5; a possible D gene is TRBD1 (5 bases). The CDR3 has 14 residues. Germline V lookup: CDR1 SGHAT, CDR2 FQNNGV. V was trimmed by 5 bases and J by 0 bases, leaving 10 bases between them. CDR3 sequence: CASSRQDNQETQYF. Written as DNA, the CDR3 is TGTGCCAGCAGCCGCCAGGACAACCAAGAGACCCAGTACTTC.

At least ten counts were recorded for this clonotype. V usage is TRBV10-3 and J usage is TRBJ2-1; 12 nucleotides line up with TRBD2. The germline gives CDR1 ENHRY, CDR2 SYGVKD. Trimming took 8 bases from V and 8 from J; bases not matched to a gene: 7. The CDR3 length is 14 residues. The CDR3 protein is CAIGGLAGIDEQFF. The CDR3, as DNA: TGTGCCATCGGCGGACTAGCGGGAATTGATGAGCAGTTCTTC.

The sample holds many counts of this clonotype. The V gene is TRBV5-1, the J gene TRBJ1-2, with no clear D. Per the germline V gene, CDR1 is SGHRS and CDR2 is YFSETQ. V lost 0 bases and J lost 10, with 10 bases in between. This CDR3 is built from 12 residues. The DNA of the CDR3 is TGCGCCAGCAGCTTGGACGGATCCCACTACACCTTC. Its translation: CASSLDGSHYTF.

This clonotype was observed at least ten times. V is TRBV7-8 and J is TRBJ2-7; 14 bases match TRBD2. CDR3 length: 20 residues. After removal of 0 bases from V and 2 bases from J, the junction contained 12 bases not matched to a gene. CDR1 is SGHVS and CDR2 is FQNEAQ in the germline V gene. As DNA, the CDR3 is TGTGCCAGCAGCTTAGCGCTAAGACTAGCGGGAGGGATAAGAGCCTACGAGCAGTACTTC. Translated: CASSLALRLAGGIRAYEQYF.

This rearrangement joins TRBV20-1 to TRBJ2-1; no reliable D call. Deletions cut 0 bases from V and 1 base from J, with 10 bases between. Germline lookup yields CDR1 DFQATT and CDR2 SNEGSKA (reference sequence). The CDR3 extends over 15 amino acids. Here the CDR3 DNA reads TGCAGTGCTAGAGATTCAGCGAGGTCCTACAATGAGCAGTTCTTC. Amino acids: CSARDSARSYNEQFF.

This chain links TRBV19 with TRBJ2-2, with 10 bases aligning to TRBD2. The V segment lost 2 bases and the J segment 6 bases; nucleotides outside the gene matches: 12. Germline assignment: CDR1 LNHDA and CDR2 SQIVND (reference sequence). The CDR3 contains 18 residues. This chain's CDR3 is CASSISNLAGAFAGELFF. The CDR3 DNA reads TGTGCCAGTAGTATAAGCAACCTAGCGGGAGCGTTTGCCGGGGAGCTGTTTTTT. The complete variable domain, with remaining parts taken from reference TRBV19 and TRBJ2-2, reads DGGITQSPKYLFRKEGQNVTLSCEQNLNHDAMYWYRQDPGQGLRLIYYSQIVNDFQKGDIAEGYSVSREKKESFPLTVTSAQKNPTAFYLCASSISNLAGAFAGELFFGEGSRLTVL.

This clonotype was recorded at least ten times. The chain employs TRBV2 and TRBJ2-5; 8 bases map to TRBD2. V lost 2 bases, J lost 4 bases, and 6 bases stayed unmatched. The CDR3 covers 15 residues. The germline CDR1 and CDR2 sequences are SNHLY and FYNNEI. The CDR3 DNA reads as TGTGCCAGCAGTGAAAGACGGGAGGGTTCAGAGACCCAGTACTTC. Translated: CASSERREGSETQYF.

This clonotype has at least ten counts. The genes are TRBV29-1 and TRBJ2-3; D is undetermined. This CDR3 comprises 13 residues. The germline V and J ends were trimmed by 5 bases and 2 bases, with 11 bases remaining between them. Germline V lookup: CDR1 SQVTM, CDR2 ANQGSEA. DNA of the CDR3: TGCAGCGTTTACTACAGAATCACAGATACGCAGTATTTT. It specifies CSVYYRITDTQYF.

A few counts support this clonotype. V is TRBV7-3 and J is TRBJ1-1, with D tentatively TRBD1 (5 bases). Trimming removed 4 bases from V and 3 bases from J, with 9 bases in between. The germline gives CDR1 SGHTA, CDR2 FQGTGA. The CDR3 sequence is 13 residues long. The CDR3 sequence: CASSSTRDTEAFF. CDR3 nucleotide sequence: TGTGCCAGCAGCTCGACCAGGGACACTGAAGCTTTCTTT.

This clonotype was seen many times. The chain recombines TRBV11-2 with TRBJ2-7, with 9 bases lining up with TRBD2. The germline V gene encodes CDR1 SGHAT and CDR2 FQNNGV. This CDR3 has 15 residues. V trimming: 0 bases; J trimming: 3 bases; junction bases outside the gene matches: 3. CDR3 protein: CASSLDRLADYEQYF. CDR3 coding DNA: TGTGCCAGCAGCTTAGATCGACTAGCGGACTACGAGCAGTACTTC.

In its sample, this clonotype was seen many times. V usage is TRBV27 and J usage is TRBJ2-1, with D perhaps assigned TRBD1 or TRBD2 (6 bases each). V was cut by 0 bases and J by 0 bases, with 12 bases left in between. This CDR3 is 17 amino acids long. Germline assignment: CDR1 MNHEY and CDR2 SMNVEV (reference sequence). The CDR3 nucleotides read TGTGCCAGCAGTTTATCAGGGGGGACTGGCTCCTACAATGAGCAGTTCTTC. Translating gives CASSLSGGTGSYNEQFF.

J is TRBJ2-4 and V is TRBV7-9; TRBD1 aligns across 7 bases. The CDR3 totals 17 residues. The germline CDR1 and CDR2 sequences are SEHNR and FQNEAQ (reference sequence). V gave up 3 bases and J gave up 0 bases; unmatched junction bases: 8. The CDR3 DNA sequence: TGTGCCAGCAGCTTTGTTAGGACAGGAGTAGCCAAAAACATTCAGTACTTC. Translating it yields CASSFVRTGVAKNIQYF.

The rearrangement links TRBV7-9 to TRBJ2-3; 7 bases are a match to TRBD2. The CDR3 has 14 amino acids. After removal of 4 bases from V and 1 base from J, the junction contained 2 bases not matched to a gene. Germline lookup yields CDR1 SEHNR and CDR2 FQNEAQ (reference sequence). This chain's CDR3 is CASSSRGGTDTQYF. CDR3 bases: TGTGCCAGCAGCTCACGGGGGGGCACAGATACGCAGTATTTT.

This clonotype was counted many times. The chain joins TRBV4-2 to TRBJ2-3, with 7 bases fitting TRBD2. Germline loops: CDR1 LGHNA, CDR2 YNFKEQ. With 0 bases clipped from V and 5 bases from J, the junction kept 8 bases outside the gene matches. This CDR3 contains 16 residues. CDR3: CASSQEGAGVIDTQYF. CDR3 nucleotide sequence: TGTGCCAGCAGCCAAGAAGGGGCGGGAGTGATAGATACGCAGTATTTT.

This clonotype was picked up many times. The chain's CDR3 is CASSLAVGGLGSFYEQYF. DNA for the CDR3: TGTGCCAGCAGCTTAGCGGTGGGAGGACTAGGTTCCTTCTACGAGCAGTACTTC. The V call is TRBV7-2, the J call TRBJ2-7, with TRBD2 matching 7 bases. Germline V gene data show CDR1 as SGHTA and CDR2 as FQGNSA. V shed 0 bases and J 3 bases; nucleotides not matched to a gene: 14. This CDR3 has 18 residues. Together with reference TRBV7-2 and TRBJ2-7, the CDR3 gives the full variable domain: GAGVSQSPSNKVTEKGKDVELRCDPISGHTALYWYRQSLGQGLEFLIYFQGNSAPDKSGLPSDRFSAERTGGSVSTLTIQRTQQEDSAVYLCASSLAVGGLGSFYEQYFGPGTRLTVT.

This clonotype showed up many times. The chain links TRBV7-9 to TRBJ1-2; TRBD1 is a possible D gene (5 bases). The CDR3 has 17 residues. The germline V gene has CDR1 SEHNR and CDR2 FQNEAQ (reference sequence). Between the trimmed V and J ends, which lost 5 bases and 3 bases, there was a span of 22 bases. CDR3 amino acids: CASSLPAVGRDHYGYTF. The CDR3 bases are TGTGCCAGCAGCCTACCCGCCGTTGGCAGGGACCACTATGGCTACACCTTC.

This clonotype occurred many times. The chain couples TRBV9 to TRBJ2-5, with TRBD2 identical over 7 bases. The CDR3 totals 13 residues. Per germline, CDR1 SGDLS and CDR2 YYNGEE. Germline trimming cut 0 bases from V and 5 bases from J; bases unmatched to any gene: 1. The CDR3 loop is CASSVEAGETQYF. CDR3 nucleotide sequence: TGTGCCAGCAGCGTAGAAGCGGGGGAGACCCAGTACTTC.

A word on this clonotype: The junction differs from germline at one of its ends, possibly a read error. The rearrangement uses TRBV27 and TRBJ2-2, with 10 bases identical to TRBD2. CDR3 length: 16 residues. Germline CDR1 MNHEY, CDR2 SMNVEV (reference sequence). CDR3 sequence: CASRHGAGGAAGELVF. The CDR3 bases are TGTGCCAGCAGACACGGAGCGGGAGGGGCGGCCGGGGAGCTGGTTTTT.

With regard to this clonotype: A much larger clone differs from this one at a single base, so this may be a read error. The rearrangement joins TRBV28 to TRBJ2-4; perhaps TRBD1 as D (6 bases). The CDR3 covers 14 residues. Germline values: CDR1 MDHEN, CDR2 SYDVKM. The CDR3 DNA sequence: TGTGCCAGCAGCCCCCAGGGGTTCCAAAACACTCAGTACTTC. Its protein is CASSPQGFQNTQYF. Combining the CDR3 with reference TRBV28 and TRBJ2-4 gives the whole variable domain DVKVTQSSRYLVKRTGEKVFLECVQDMDHENMFWYRQDPGLGLRLIYFSYDVKMKEKGDIPEGYSVSREKKERFSLILESASTNQTSMYLCASSPQGFQNTQYFGAGTRLSVL.

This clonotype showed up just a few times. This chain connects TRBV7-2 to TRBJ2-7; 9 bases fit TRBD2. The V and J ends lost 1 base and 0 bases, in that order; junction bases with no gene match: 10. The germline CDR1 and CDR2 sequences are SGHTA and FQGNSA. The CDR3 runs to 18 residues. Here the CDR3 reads CASSLDPSGTYSSYEQYF. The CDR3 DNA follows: TGTGCCAGCAGCTTAGACCCTAGCGGGACCTATAGCTCCTACGAGCAGTACTTC.

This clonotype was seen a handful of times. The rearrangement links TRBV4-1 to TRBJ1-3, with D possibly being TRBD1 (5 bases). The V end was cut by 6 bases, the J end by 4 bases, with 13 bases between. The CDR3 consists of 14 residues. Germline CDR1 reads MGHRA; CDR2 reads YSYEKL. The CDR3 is CASSCDQGGNTIYF. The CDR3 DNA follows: TGCGCCAGCAGTTGCGACCAGGGCGGAAACACCATATATTTT.

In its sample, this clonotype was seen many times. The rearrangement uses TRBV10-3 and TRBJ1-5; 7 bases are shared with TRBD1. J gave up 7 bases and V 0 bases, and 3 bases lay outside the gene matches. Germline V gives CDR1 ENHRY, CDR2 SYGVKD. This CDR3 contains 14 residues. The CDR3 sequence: CAISESQGTQPQHF. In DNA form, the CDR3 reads TGTGCCATCAGTGAGTCACAGGGGACCCAGCCCCAGCATTTT.

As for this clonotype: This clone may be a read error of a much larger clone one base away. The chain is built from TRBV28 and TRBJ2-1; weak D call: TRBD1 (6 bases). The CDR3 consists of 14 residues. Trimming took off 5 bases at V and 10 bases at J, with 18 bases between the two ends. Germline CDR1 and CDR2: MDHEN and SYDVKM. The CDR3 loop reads CASSELDSSYEQFF. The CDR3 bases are TGTGCCAGCAGTGAGCTGGACAGCTCCTACGAGCAGTTCTTC.

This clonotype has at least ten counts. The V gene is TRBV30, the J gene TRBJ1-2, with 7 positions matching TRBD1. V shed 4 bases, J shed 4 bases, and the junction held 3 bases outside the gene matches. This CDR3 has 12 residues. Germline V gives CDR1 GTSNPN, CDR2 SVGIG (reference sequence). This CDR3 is CAWTGTAYGYTF. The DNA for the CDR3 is TGTGCCTGGACCGGGACAGCCTATGGCTACACCTTC.

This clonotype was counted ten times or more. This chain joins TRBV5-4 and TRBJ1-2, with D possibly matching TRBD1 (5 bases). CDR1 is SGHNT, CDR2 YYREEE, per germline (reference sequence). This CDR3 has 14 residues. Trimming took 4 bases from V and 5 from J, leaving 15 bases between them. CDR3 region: CASSQKGPNYGYTF. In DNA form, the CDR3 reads TGTGCCAGCAGCCAAAAGGGACCGAATTATGGCTACACCTTC.

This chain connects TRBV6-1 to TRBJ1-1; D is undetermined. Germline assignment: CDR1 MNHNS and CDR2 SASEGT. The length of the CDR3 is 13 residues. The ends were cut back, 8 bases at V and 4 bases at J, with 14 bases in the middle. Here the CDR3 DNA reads TGTGCCAGCGGGCAGGTGGGCGGCACTGAAGCTTTCTTT. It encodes CASGQVGGTEAFF.

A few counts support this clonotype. The CDR3 DNA reads TGTGCCAGCAGCTTAGTAGGCGGGATCTCCTACAATGAGCAGTTCTTC. Amino acids: CASSLVGGISYNEQFF. The gene calls are TRBV11-2 and TRBJ2-1; possibly TRBD2 for D (6 bases). Trimming took 1 base from V and 0 from J, leaving 10 bases between them. CDR3 length equals 16 residues. Looked up from germline, CDR1 is SGHAT and CDR2 is FQNNGV.